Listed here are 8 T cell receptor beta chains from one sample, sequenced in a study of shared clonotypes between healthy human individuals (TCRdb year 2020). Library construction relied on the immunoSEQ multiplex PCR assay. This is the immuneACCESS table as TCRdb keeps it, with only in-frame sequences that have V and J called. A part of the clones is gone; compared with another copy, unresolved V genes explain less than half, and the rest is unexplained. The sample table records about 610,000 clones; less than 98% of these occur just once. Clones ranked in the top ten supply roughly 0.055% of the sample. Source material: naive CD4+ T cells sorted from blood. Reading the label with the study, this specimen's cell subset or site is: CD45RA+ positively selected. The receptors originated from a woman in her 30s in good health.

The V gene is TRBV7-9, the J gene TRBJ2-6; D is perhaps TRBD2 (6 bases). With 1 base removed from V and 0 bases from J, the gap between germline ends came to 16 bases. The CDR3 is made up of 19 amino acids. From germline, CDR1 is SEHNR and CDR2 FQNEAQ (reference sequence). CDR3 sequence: CASSLGVAAKISGANVLTF. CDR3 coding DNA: TGTGCCAGCAGCTTAGGTGTAGCGGCTAAAATCTCTGGGGCCAACGTCCTGACTTTC.

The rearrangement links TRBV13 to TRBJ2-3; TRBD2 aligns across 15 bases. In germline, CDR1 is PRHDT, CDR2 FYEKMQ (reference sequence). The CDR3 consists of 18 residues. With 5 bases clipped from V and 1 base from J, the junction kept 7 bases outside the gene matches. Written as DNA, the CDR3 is TGTGCCAGCAGCCCCGGACTAGCGGGAGGGCGGGGCACAGATACGCAGTATTTT. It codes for CASSPGLAGGRGTDTQYF.

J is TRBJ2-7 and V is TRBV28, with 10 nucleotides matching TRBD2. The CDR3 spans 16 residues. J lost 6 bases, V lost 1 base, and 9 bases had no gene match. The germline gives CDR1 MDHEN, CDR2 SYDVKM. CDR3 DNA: TGTGCCAGCAGTTTATACCCAGCGGGAGGGTACGCCGAGCAGTACTTC. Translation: CASSLYPAGGYAEQYF.

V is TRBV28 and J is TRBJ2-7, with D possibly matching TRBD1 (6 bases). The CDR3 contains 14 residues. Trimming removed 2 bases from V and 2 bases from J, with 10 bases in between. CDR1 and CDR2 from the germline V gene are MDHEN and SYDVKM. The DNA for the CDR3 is TGTGCCAGCAGTTTACAGGGGCTTCCCTACGAGCAGTACTTC. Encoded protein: CASSLQGLPYEQYF.

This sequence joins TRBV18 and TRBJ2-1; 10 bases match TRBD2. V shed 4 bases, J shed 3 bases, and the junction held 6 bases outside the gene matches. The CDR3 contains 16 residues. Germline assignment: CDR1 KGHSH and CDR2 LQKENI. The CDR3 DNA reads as TGTGCCAGCTCACAAGCGGGAGGGCTGATCTACAATGAGCAGTTCTTC. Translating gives CASSQAGGLIYNEQFF.

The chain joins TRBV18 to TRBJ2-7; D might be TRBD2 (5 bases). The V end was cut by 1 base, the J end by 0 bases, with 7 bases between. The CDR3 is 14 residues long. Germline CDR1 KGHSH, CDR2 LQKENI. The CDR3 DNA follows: TGTGCCAGCTCACCACTAGCGCTCTCCTACGAGCAGTACTTC. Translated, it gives CASSPLALSYEQYF. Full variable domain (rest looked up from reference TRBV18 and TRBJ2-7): NAGVMQNPRHLVRRRGQEARLRCSPMKGHSHVYWYRQLPEEGLKFMVYLQKENIIDESGMPKERFSAEFPKEGPSILRIQQVVRGDSAAYFCASSPLALSYEQYFGPGTRLTVT.

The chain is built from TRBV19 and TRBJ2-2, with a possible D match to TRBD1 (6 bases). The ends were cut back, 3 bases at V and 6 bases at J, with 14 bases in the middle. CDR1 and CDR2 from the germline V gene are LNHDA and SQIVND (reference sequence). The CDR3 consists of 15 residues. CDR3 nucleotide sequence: TGTGCCAGTAGTATCCTAGGGGGATGGGCCGGGGAGCTGTTTTTT. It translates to CASSILGGWAGELFF.

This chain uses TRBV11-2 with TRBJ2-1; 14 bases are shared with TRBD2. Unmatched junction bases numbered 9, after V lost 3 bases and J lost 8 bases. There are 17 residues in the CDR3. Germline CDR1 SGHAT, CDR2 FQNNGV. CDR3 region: CASSFRLAGGPRDEQFF. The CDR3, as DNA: TGTGCCAGCAGCTTCCGACTAGCGGGAGGGCCTCGCGATGAGCAGTTCTTC.